A single sample gave rise to the 21 T cell receptor beta chains below, sequenced in a study of shared clonotypes between healthy human individuals. Libraries were prepared by immunoSEQ multiplex PCR; TCRdb keeps only in-frame clonotypes and omits some of them. The sample has 550,000 to 800,000 clones, 80% to 95% seen once. Input material: memory CD8+ T cells from PBMCs. Subset: CD45RO+ cells pooled with CCR7-negative TemRA cells. The receptors stem from a man aged 18 to 30 in good health. Some clones in this sample may be carry-over from other donors' samples.

The chain carries TRBV28 and TRBJ1-5; a weak D match, TRBD1 (6 bases). In germline, CDR1 is MDHEN, CDR2 SYDVKM. This CDR3 is 16 amino acids long. The ends were cut back, 10 bases at V and 0 bases at J, with 19 bases in the middle. The CDR3 DNA sequence: TGTGCCACCGGGAGTTGGGGGCAATTTAGCAATCAGCCCCAGCATTTT. This gives the protein CATGSWGQFSNQPQHF.

The chain carries TRBV27 and TRBJ2-2, with TRBD1 identical over 9 bases. Germline CDR1 reads MNHEY; CDR2 reads SMNVEV (reference sequence). Trimming took 5 bases from V and 6 from J; bases not matched to a gene: 10. The length of the CDR3 is 16 residues. The CDR3 loop reads CASSPWTGVESGELFF. The CDR3 bases are TGTGCCAGCAGTCCATGGACAGGGGTCGAATCCGGGGAGCTGTTTTTT.

The chain carries TRBV29-1 and TRBJ1-5; a weak D match, TRBD1 (6 bases). Germline V CDR1 and CDR2: SQVTM, ANQGSEA. The CDR3 sequence is 12 residues long. With 7 bases removed from V and 6 bases from J, the gap between germline ends came to 13 bases. CDR3 residues: CSAQTGGQPQHF. DNA for the CDR3: TGCAGCGCCCAGACAGGTGGTCAGCCCCAGCATTTT. The whole variable domain, remainder taken from reference TRBV29-1 and TRBJ1-5, is SAVISQKPSRDICQRGTSLTIQCQVDSQVTMMFWYRQQPGQSLTLIATANQGSEATYESGFVIDKFPISRPNLTFSTLTVSNMSPEDSSIYLCSAQTGGQPQHFGDGTRLSIL.

This chain links TRBV29-1 with TRBJ2-2, with 8 bases identical to TRBD2. Germline V gene data show CDR1 as SQVTM and CDR2 as ANQGSEA. Trimming at V came to 7 bases and at J to 3 bases, leaving 4 bases not matched to a gene. The CDR3 contains 13 residues. The CDR3 DNA is TGCAGCGGGCGGGAGGCGGACACCGGGGAGCTGTTTTTT. Protein: CSGREADTGELFF.

V and J are TRBV9 and TRBJ1-1; 7 bases align to TRBD1. V lost 0 bases and J lost 5; bases outside the gene matches: 13. This CDR3 is built from 17 residues. Germline CDR1 SGDLS, CDR2 YYNGEE. As DNA, the CDR3 is TGTGCCAGCAGCGTAGCGGGTCAGGGGGTGCGGGATACTGAAGCTTTCTTT. Its translation: CASSVAGQGVRDTEAFF.

This clone was seen once. This chain joins TRBV4-3 and TRBJ2-2; D is uncertain. Germline loops: CDR1 LGHNA, CDR2 YSLEER. V gave up 0 bases and J gave up 5 bases, with 7 bases separating them. The CDR3 runs to 14 residues. The CDR3: CASSQESFTGELFF. The CDR3 DNA follows: TGCGCCAGCAGCCAAGAAAGTTTTACCGGGGAGCTGTTTTTT.

The chain employs TRBV20-1 and TRBJ2-1; D is unresolved. From germline, CDR1 is DFQATT and CDR2 SNEGSKA (reference sequence). The V gene lost 1 base and the J gene lost 7 bases, with 5 bases spanning the gap. The CDR3 runs to 11 residues. In nucleotides, the CDR3 is TGCAGTGCTAGAGTCGAGAATGAGCAGTTCTTC. As protein: CSARVENEQFF.

The chain uses TRBV27 and TRBJ1-1; D uncertain. The CDR3 consists of 19 residues. Trimming cost V 3 bases and J 0 bases, with 23 bases left between them. Germline CDR1 reads MNHEY; CDR2 reads SMNVEV (reference sequence). The CDR3: CASSLYPPGRFLMNTEAFF. CDR3 DNA sequence: TGTGCCAGCAGTTTGTACCCCCCGGGAAGATTTTTAATGAACACTGAAGCTTTCTTT.

The chain uses TRBV9 and TRBJ2-7; TRBD2 matches at 8 bases. Germline trimming cut 0 bases from V and 2 bases from J; bases unmatched to any gene: 4. This CDR3 region has 15 residues. Germline assignment: CDR1 SGDLS and CDR2 YYNGEE. This CDR3 is CASSVGAGAPYEQYF. The CDR3 nucleotides read TGTGCCAGCAGCGTAGGAGCGGGAGCACCCTACGAGCAGTACTTC.

The chain combines TRBV28 with TRBJ2-3; D is possibly TRBD2 (6 bases). Germline V gene sequence: CDR1 MDHEN, CDR2 SYDVKM. V lost 3 bases to trimming and J lost 2 bases, with 12 bases between them. The CDR3 runs 15 residues. Here the CDR3 reads CASSFWAGPTDTQYF. Here the CDR3 DNA reads TGTGCCAGCAGTTTCTGGGCGGGGCCCACAGATACGCAGTATTTT.

V and J are TRBV27 and TRBJ1-1, with TRBD1 matching 12 bases. Germline V lookup: CDR1 MNHEY, CDR2 SMNVEV (reference sequence). The ends lost 11 bases at V and 5 bases at J; junction bases unmatched: 15. This CDR3 contains 16 residues. The CDR3 protein is CASRMGTGGGGTEAFF. CDR3 nucleotides: TGTGCCTCCAGGATGGGGACAGGGGGCGGTGGAACTGAAGCTTTCTTT.

This clone showed up just once. The rearrangement joins TRBV27 to TRBJ2-1; D tentatively reads TRBD1 or TRBD2 (5 bases each). With 3 bases removed from V and 7 bases from J, the gap between germline ends came to 10 bases. Germline V CDR1 and CDR2: MNHEY, SMNVEV (reference sequence). The CDR3 has 13 residues. The CDR3 loop is CASSFRDLNEQFF. CDR3 DNA: TGTGCCAGCAGTTTCCGGGACCTAAATGAGCAGTTCTTC.

This chain uses TRBV5-6 with TRBJ1-3, with D perhaps TRBD1 (6 bases). The CDR3 extends over 12 amino acids. CDR1 is SGHDT and CDR2 is YYEEEE in the germline V gene. Trimming left V 4 bases short and J 7 bases short, with 9 bases between. The CDR3 here is CASSPGANTIYF. As DNA, the CDR3 is TGTGCCAGCAGCCCGGGGGCTAACACCATATATTTT.

The chain combines TRBV9 with TRBJ2-1, with D tentatively TRBD2 (5 bases). In germline, CDR1 is SGDLS, CDR2 YYNGEE. Trimming cost V 3 bases and J 0 bases, with 13 bases left between them. The CDR3 has 16 amino acids. The CDR3 DNA reads TGTGCCAGCAGCGGGGAACCTGGAGGCTCCTACAATGAGCAGTTCTTC. Protein product: CASSGEPGGSYNEQFF.

The rearrangement uses TRBV6-5 and TRBJ1-2, with D uncertain. The CDR3 consists of 14 residues. In germline, CDR1 is MNHEY, CDR2 SVGAGI. V shed 6 bases and J shed 0 bases, with 11 bases lying between them. In DNA form, the CDR3 reads TGTGCCAGCAGCATCGCGGGTCCTAACTATGGCTACACCTTC. Translating gives CASSIAGPNYGYTF.

The rearrangement joins TRBV6-5 to TRBJ2-7, with a tentative D call TRBD2 (5 bases). The germline V gene encodes CDR1 MNHEY and CDR2 SVGAGI. V lost 2 bases to trimming and J lost 1 base, with 6 bases between them. The CDR3 consists of 13 residues. The DNA for the CDR3 is TGTGCCAGCAGTTACGAGGGATCCTACGAGCAGTACTTC. This codes for CASSYEGSYEQYF.

J is TRBJ2-1 and V is TRBV6-4; the D is unclear. CDR1 is MRHNA, CDR2 SNTAGT, per germline. This CDR3 spans 17 amino acids. The V end was cut by 5 bases, the J end by 0 bases, with 17 bases between. CDR3 amino acids: CASSPIFLDSSYNEQFF. The CDR3 nucleotides are TGTGCCAGCAGTCCCATTTTTCTCGATAGCTCCTACAATGAGCAGTTCTTC.

The chain is built from TRBV4-1 and TRBJ2-5; 11 nucleotides align to TRBD1. This CDR3 has 19 residues. V lost 0 bases, J lost 5 bases, and 14 bases stayed unmatched. Germline CDR1 MGHRA, CDR2 YSYEKL. The CDR3 spells CASSQDKGRDRGFYETQYF. For the CDR3, the DNA is TGCGCCAGCAGCCAAGACAAGGGACGGGACAGGGGGTTTTATGAGACCCAGTACTTC.

This clone has just a few counts. The rearrangement links TRBV2 to TRBJ1-5; D uncertain. The CDR3 length is 14 residues. CDR1 and CDR2 from the germline V gene are SNHLY and FYNNEI. The germline V and J ends were trimmed by 2 bases and 4 bases, with 9 bases remaining between them. The CDR3 is CASSERAPNQPQHF. The CDR3 nucleotides read TGTGCCAGCAGTGAAAGGGCTCCTAATCAGCCCCAGCATTTT.

The CDR3 loop is CASSILRFTYEQYF. In DNA form, the CDR3 reads TGTGCCAGCAGCATCCTACGGTTTACCTACGAGCAGTACTTC. The chain joins TRBV21-1 to TRBJ2-7; the D segment call TRBD2 is taken from the table without a DNA check. TRBV21-1 is tagged as a pseudogene. The CDR3 covers 14 residues.

The chain is built from TRBV15 and TRBJ2-3; TRBD2 is a possible D gene (6 bases). Trimming stripped 5 bases from V and 2 bases from J, with 14 bases between. The CDR3 is 15 amino acids. Germline V gene data show CDR1 as LNHNV and CDR2 as YYDKDF (reference sequence). In DNA, the CDR3 is TGTGCCACCAGCTCACGTGGGGGGAACACAGATACGCAGTATTTT. Translation gives CATSSRGGNTDTQYF.